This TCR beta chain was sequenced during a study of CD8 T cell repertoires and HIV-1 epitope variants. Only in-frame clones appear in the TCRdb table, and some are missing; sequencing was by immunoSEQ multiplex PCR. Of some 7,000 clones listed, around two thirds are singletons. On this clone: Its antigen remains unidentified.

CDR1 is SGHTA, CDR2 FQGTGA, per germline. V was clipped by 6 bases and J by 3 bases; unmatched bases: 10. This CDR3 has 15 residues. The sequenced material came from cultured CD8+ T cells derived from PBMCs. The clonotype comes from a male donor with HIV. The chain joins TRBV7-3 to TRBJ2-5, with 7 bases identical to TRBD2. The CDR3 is CASSPWGGIEETQYF. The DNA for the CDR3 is TGTGCCAGCAGTCCTTGGGGGGGAATCGAAGAGACCCAGTACTTC.